These T cell receptor beta chains were read from a single sample in a study of shared clonotypes between healthy human individuals. Clones were read by immunoSEQ multiplex PCR, and TCRdb kept only the in-frame ones, dropping some. The sample lists some 2,000,000 clones, just under 95% occurring once. Input material: naive CD8+ T cells sorted from blood. The receptors stem from a man between 18 and 29 years old in good health. The CDR3 runs from the conserved cysteine through the conserved F or W. D genes are given only for firm matches. Only part of the rows carry a size: once, few, many, or a class if the clone is expanded.

j_gene: TRBJ2-1; d_gene: NA; v_gene: TRBV11-2; abundance: NA; CDR3nt: TGTGCCAGCAGCTGGCCCGGGGGTAGTGAGCAGTTCTTC; CDR3aa: CASSWPGGSEQFF
j_gene: TRBJ2-1; d_gene: TRBD1; v_gene: TRBV14; abundance: NA; CDR3nt: TGTGCCAGCAGTCCCCAGAGGGACAGGGCTAACAATGAGCAGTTCTTC; CDR3aa: CASSPQRDRANNEQFF
j_gene: TRBJ2-7; d_gene: NA; v_gene: TRBV15; abundance: NA; CDR3nt: TGTGCCACCGGGGTGGGTAACTACGAGCAGTACTTC; CDR3aa: CATGVGNYEQYF
j_gene: TRBJ2-2; d_gene: TRBD2; v_gene: TRBV27; abundance: once; CDR3nt: TGTGCCAGCACCTGGGGAGGGTTAAACACCGGGGAGCTGTTTTTT; CDR3aa: CASTWGGLNTGELFF
j_gene: TRBJ2-3; d_gene: NA; v_gene: TRBV14; abundance: once; CDR3nt: TGTGCCAGCAGCCAAGATGAAGGAACCGACACAGATACGCAGTATTTT; CDR3aa: CASSQDEGTDTDTQYF
j_gene: TRBJ2-7; d_gene: NA; v_gene: TRBV6-6; abundance: NA; CDR3nt: TGTGCCGTGAGGGTGTCCCCCTACGAGCAGTACTTC; CDR3aa: CAVRVSPYEQYF
j_gene: TRBJ2-7; d_gene: NA; v_gene: TRBV4-1; abundance: NA; CDR3nt: TGCGCCAGCAGCCAAGGGAGTGGTAGGGGGGCATCCTACGAGCAGTACTTC; CDR3aa: CASSQGSGRGASYEQYF
j_gene: TRBJ2-7; d_gene: NA; v_gene: TRBV11-1; abundance: NA; CDR3nt: TGTGCCAGCAGCCTAGGGGCGGCTAGGTCCTACGAGCAGTACTTC; CDR3aa: CASSLGAARSYEQYF
j_gene: TRBJ2-7; d_gene: TRBD2; v_gene: TRBV4-1; abundance: NA; CDR3nt: TGCGCCAGCAGCTATCGACTAGCGGGGGCCTACGAGCAGTACTTC; CDR3aa: CASSYRLAGAYEQYF
j_gene: TRBJ1-3; d_gene: NA; v_gene: TRBV27; abundance: NA; CDR3nt: TGTGCCAGCAGGGAGACAGTGGCTGGAAACACCATATATTTT; CDR3aa: CASRETVAGNTIYF
j_gene: TRBJ2-3; d_gene: NA; v_gene: TRBV19; abundance: NA; CDR3nt: TGTGCCAGTAGTTTAGCTAGCACAGATACGCAGTATTTT; CDR3aa: CASSLASTDTQYF
j_gene: TRBJ1-4; d_gene: NA; v_gene: TRBV28; abundance: NA; CDR3nt: TGTGCCAGCAGTCTACGAAGTGCTAATGAAAAACTGTTTTTT; CDR3aa: CASSLRSANEKLFF
j_gene: TRBJ1-2; d_gene: TRBD1; v_gene: TRBV4-1; abundance: NA; CDR3nt: TGCGCCAGCAGCCAAGCTACCTCAGGGGGCTATGGCTACACCTTC; CDR3aa: CASSQATSGGYGYTF
j_gene: TRBJ2-7; d_gene: NA; v_gene: TRBV6-5; abundance: once; CDR3nt: TGTGCCAGCAGTTACCCGGGTTCCCCAGCATACGAGCAGTACTTC; CDR3aa: CASSYPGSPAYEQYF
j_gene: TRBJ2-7; d_gene: NA; v_gene: TRBV5-4; abundance: NA; CDR3nt: TGTGCCAGCAGCCCCCCCGCCTCCTACGAGCAGTACTTC; CDR3aa: CASSPPASYEQYF
j_gene: TRBJ2-1; d_gene: NA; v_gene: TRBV14; abundance: NA; CDR3nt: TGTGCCAGCAGCCAAGATCACCGCGAACGGCAGTTCTTC; CDR3aa: CASSQDHRERQFF
j_gene: TRBJ2-3; d_gene: NA; v_gene: TRBV29-1; abundance: NA; CDR3nt: TGCAGCGTTGATGCAGGGAGCACAGATACGCAGTATTTT; CDR3aa: CSVDAGSTDTQYF
j_gene: TRBJ1-4; d_gene: NA; v_gene: TRBV4-3; abundance: NA; CDR3nt: TGCGCCAGCAGCCAAGATCGGGCGGTAGGGAATAATGAAAAACTGTTTTTT; CDR3aa: CASSQDRAVGNNEKLFF
j_gene: TRBJ2-7; d_gene: TRBD1; v_gene: TRBV28; abundance: NA; CDR3nt: TGTGCCAGCAGTACAGGGACAGGGATTGCCTACGAGCAGTACTTC; CDR3aa: CASSTGTGIAYEQYF
j_gene: TRBJ1-3; d_gene: TRBD1; v_gene: TRBV4-3; abundance: NA; CDR3nt: TGCGCCAGCAGCCAAGACAGGGGGCACGGAAACACCATATATTTT; CDR3aa: CASSQDRGHGNTIYF
j_gene: TRBJ2-7; d_gene: TRBD2; v_gene: TRBV5-1; abundance: NA; CDR3nt: TGCGCCAGCAGCTTGGCGGGGGGTAACTACGAGCAGTACTTC; CDR3aa: CASSLAGGNYEQYF
j_gene: TRBJ1-1; d_gene: NA; v_gene: TRBV30; abundance: NA; CDR3nt: TGTGCCTGGAGTGTCGTTGGGAACACTGAAGCTTTCTTT; CDR3aa: CAWSVVGNTEAFF